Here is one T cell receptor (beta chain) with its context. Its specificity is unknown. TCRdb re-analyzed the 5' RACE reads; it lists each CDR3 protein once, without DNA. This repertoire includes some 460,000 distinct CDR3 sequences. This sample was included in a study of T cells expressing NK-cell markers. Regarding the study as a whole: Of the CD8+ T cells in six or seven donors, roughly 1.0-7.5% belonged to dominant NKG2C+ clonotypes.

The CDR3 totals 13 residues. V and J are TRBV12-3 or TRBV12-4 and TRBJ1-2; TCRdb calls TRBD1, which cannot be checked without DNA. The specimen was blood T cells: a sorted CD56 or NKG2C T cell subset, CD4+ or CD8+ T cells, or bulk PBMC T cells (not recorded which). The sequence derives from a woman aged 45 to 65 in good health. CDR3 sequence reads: CASSPGLLGGYTF.